Below are 2 T cell receptor beta chains sequenced from a single sample in a study of T cells expressing NK-cell markers. Using the 5' RACE reads, TCRdb records one entry per CDR3 protein without DNA. Its listing shows about 410,000 distinct CDR3 sequences. Sequencing was carried out using blood T cells: a sorted CD56 or NKG2C T cell subset, CD4+ or CD8+ T cells, or bulk PBMC T cells (not recorded which). The receptor set was obtained from a woman in her forties or fifties in good health.

This rearrangement joins TRBV19 to TRBJ2-4; TCRdb's D call, TRBD2, is unchecked because there is no DNA. The CDR3 spans 15 residues. In germline, CDR1 is LNHDA, CDR2 SQIVND (reference sequence). The CDR3 region is CASREISVAKNIQYF.

The rearrangement links TRBV5-6 to TRBJ2-7. Germline V gene data show CDR1 as SGHDT and CDR2 as YYEEEE. The CDR3 is 15 amino acids. CDR3: CASSLSKGYSYEQYF.